This T cell receptor (beta chain) originates from a study of T cell repertoires in cytomegalovirus infection. The V gene lost 5 bases and the J gene lost 0 bases, with 14 bases spanning the gap. CDR1 and CDR2 from the germline V gene are DFQATT and SNEGSKA (reference sequence). This CDR3 spans 15 amino acids. One entry per CDR3 protein, called by TCRdb with MiXCR from the reads. The table records approximately 500,000 distinct CDR3 sequences, 16% of them present only once. The receptor's source is a human donor in good health (CMV status not recorded). Some clones in this sample may be carry-over from other donors' samples. Sequencing was done on a sample of CD8+ T cells from PBMCs. The rearrangement links TRBV20-1 to TRBJ2-1; perhaps TRBD2 as D (5 bases). CDR3 DNA: TGCAGTGCTCCCCCCGGGGTTAGCTCCTACAATGAGCAGTTCTTC. This translates into CSAPPGVSSYNEQFF.